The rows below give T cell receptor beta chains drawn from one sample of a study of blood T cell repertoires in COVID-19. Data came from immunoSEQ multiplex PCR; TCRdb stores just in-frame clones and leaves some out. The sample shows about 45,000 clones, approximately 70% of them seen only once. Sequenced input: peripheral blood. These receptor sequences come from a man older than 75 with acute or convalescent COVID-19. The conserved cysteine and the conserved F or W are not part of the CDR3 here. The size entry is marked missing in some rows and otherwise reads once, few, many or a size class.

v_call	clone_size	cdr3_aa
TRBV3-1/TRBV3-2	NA	ASSQNRVPYGYT
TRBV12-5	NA	ASGLATNADTQY
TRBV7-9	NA	ASSLAGTGSHEQY
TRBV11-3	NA	ASSSSPGTSGNNEQF
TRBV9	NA	ASRRSTGGSPLH
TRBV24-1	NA	ATSTTSGPYNEQF
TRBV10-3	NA	AISESTERARTGELF
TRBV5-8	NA	ASSYAGTEGHGYT
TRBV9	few	ASSATLAGEEATGELF
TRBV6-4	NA	ASSNSHGGYT
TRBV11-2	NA	ASSTDTTSWDTQY
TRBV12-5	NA	ASGWSDRGNQPQH
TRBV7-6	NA	ASSATPAGVIDEQY
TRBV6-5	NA	ASSYGQAEAF
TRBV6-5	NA	ASAVGQGNYGYT
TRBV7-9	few	ASSSRTGWEQY
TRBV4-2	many	ASSQGRTGDLGGYT
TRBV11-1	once	ASSLSAFQETQY
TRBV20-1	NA	SASGSGVSTDTQY
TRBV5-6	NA	ASSWTRVREQY
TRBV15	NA	ATSREVQDEKLF
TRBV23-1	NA	ASSQYPGGFYGF
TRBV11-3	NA	ASSKRSGVNYEQY
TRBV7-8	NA	ASSHYVAGEKLF
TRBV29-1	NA	SVTTSGGYEQY
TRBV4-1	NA	ASSQDLSPKKLSSTDTQY
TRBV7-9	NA	ASSSGTGFEKLF
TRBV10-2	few	ASSVGGTSGRETQY
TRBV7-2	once	ASSFPQGGDYEQY
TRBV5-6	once	ASSSSPTGYEKLF
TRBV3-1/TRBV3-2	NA	ASSHNYGGRGEQY
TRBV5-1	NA	ASSLGQLNTGELF
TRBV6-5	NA	ASRMRTGVWKLF
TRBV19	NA	ASSIRRRLNTEAF
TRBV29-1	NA	SVVGGSATNEKLF
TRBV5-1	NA	ASSLGGQLSGNTIY
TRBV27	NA	ASRTNVGHGYT
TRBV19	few	ASSPWDIPNTEAF
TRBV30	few	AWSQGSLSGNTIY
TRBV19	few	ASSIVAGEGQF
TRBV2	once	ASSEDRASSYNEQF
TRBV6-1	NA	ASNEQGAKTDTQY
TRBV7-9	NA	ASSFYQGANYGYT
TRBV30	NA	AWSPGQAWGYGYT
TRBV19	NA	ASSQGWSSGSGRSRGGADTQY
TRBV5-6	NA	ASSLRQGTVVAQY
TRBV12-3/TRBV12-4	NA	ASSQTGFYGYT
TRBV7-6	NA	ASSPDSDLSYEQY
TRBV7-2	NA	ASTFGLRGEQY
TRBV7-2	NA	ASRRDGTSGLREQF
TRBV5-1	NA	ASSLGGGTDTQY
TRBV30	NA	AWGKKGLAGGEQF
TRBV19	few	ASSIGTSGISGELF
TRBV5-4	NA	ASSLGWRAGGGDTQY
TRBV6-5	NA	ASSPGQGHEKLF